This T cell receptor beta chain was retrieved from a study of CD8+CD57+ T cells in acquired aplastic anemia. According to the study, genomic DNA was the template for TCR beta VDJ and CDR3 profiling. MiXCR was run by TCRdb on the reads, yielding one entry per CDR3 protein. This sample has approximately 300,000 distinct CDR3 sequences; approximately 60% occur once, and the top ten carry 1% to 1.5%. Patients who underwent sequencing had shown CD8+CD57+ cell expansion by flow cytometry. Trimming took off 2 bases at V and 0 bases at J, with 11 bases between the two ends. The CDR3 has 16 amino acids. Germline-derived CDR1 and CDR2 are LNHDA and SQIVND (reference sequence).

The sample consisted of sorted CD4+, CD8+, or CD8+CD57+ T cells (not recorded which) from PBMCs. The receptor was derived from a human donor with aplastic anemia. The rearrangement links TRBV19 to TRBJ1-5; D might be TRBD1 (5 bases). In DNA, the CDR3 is TGTGCCAGTAGTATACCTTACGGGGGTAGCAATCAGCCCCAGCATTTT. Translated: CASSIPYGGSNQPQHF.